This record concerns one T cell receptor beta chain sequence. The data originate from a study of T-cell reconstitution after alpha-beta-depleted transplantation in children. A TCRbeta library incorporating unique molecular identifiers was prepared. TCRdb reprocessed the PCR reads with MiXCR, giving one entry per CDR3 protein. The table has roughly 500,000 distinct CDR3 sequences, about 31% seen once. The ends were cut back, 3 bases at V and 1 base at J, with 6 bases in the middle. Germline lookup yields CDR1 LNHNV and CDR2 YYDKDF (reference sequence). The length of the CDR3 is 13 residues. The receptor comes from a human donor who donated a stem cell graft to a child with aplastic anemia. The sequencing here drew on PBMCs from the stem cell graft donor, taken from the stem cell graft. The V call is TRBV15, the J call TRBJ1-1; maybe TRBD1 (5 bases). The CDR3 protein is CATSRTENTEAFF. DNA for the CDR3: TGTGCCACCAGCAGGACAGAGAACACTGAAGCTTTCTTT.